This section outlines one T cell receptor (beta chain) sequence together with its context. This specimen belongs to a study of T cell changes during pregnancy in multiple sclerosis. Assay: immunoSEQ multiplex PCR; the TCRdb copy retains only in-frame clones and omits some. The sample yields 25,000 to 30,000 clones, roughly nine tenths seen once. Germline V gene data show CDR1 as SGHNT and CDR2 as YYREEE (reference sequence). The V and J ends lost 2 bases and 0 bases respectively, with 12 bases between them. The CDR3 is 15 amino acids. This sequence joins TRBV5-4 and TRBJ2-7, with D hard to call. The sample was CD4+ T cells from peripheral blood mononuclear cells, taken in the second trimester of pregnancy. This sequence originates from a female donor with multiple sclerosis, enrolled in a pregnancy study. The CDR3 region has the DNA TGTGCCAGCAGCTTAGGCGGTGGCAGCTCCTACGAGCAGTACTTC. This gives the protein CASSLGGGSSYEQYF. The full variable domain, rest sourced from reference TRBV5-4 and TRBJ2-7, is ETGVTQSPTHLIKTRGQQVTLRCSSQSGHNTVSWYQQALGQGPQFIFQYYREEENGRGNFPPRFSGLQFPNYSSELNVNALELDDSALYLCASSLGGGSSYEQYFGPGTRLTVT.